This TCR beta chain stems from a study of T cell repertoires in cytomegalovirus infection. Overall study context: Matching HLA type, along with CMV infection, was indicated by public TCR beta signatures. Whole-study findings and limits: CMV carriers having the relevant HLA were flagged by cumulative public TCR beta family frequency. The study found HLA-C-restricted CMV-specific TCR beta clonotypes dominating the ex vivo response.

TCRdb re-derived calls from the reads in MiXCR, one entry per CDR3 protein. Counted here are 310,000 or so distinct CDR3 sequences, around a sixth occurring once; the ten biggest clones make up around 11%. Regarding this clonotype: The antigen is not known.

CDR1 MNHEY and CDR2 SVGAGI come from the germline V gene. CDR3 size: 13 residues. Trimming took 6 bases from V and 6 from J, leaving 12 bases between them. The receptor was isolated from a human donor in good health (CMV status not recorded). Some clones in this sample may be carry-over from other donors' samples. The chain uses TRBV6-5 and TRBJ2-1; D uncertain. Sequences were obtained from PBMCs. The CDR3: CASSLSSRNEQFF. CDR3 DNA sequence: TGTGCCAGCAGCCTCTCCAGCCGCAATGAGCAGTTCTTC.